Here is one T cell receptor (beta chain) with its context. The CDR3 is made up of 13 amino acids. V gave up 5 bases and J gave up 7 bases, with 14 bases separating them. TCRdb re-derived calls from the RT-PCR reads in MiXCR, one entry per CDR3 protein. The sample has roughly 500,000 distinct CDR3 sequences, under 25% seen once. This specimen belongs to a study of response to subunit inactivated influenza vaccine. A further study also used this sample, focusing on T cells expressing NK-cell markers. That study adds: TCR beta cDNA was made by 5'RACE template switching with UMIs.

V gene TRBV12-3 or TRBV12-4 combines with J gene TRBJ1-2; TRBD1 might be the D (6 bases). The sample consisted of CD4+ T cells sorted from PBMCs, taken 11 to 12 days after vaccination. The source of this sequence is a man over 45 who received an inactivated influenza vaccine. This chain's CDR3 is CASSQQGTGGYTF. CDR3 sequence (DNA): TGTGCCAGCAGTCAACAGGGTACTGGTGGCTACACCTTC.